The entry below describes one T cell receptor (beta chain). Looked up from germline, CDR1 is KGHSH and CDR2 is LQKENI. The length of the CDR3 is 15 residues. Trimming pared 5 bases from V and 5 bases from J, leaving 18 bases between. This sample is drawn from a study of blood T cell repertoires in COVID-19. Across the study: From the United States, Italy and Spain came samples of acute and convalescent COVID-19. In each case, the material was cDNA or gDNA derived from T cells, B-cell-depleted T cells, or PBMCs.

The study recruited people aged about 18 to 95 years across under 25 US areas. Cohorts were based on clinical histories the participants reported. The table came from immunoSEQ multiplex PCR; TCRdb's copy has only in-frame clones and leaves some out. In the table there are 300,000 to 400,000 clones, approximately 83% of which are singletons. V gene TRBV18 combines with J gene TRBJ1-1; tentatively, D is TRBD1 (5 bases). The sequence came from a woman in her thirties or forties with acute COVID-19. Sequencing was carried out using PBMCs or T cells enriched from blood (not recorded which). CDR3 coding DNA: TGTGCCAGCTCAGTCAGACCCCAGGGATTGACTGAAGCTTTCTTT. This translates into CASSVRPQGLTEAFF.